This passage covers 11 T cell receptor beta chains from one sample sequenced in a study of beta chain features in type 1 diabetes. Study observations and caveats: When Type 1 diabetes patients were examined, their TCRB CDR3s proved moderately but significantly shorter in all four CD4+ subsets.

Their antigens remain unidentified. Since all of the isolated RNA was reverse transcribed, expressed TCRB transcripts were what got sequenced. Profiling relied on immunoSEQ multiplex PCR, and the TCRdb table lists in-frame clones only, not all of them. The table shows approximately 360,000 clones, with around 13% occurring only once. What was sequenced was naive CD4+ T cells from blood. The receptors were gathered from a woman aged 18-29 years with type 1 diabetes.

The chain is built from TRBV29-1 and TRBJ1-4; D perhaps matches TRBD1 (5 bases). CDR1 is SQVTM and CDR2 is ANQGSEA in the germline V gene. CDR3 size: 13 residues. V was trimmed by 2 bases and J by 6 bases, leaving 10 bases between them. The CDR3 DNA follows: TGCAGCGTTGAAACCCCGGGGGATGAAAAACTGTTTTTT. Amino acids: CSVETPGDEKLFF.

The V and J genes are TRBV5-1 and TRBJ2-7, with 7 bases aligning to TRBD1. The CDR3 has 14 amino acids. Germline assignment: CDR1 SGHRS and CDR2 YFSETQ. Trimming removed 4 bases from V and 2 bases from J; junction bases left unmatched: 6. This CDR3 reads CASSTGTATYEQYF. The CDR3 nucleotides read TGCGCCAGCAGCACCGGGACAGCAACCTACGAGCAGTACTTC.

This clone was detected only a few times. The CDR3 nucleotides are TGTGCCAGCTCACCAGGGACAAACCAAGAGACCCAGTACTTC. Its translation is CASSPGTNQETQYF. This rearrangement joins TRBV18 to TRBJ2-5; maybe TRBD1 (6 bases). Trimming shortened V by 2 bases and J by 0 bases, and 7 bases separated the two germline ends. Per germline, CDR1 KGHSH and CDR2 LQKENI. The CDR3 loop spans 14 amino acids. The complete variable domain, with remaining parts taken from reference TRBV18 and TRBJ2-5, reads NAGVMQNPRHLVRRRGQEARLRCSPMKGHSHVYWYRQLPEEGLKFMVYLQKENIIDESGMPKERFSAEFPKEGPSILRIQQVVRGDSAAYFCASSPGTNQETQYFGPGTRLLVL.

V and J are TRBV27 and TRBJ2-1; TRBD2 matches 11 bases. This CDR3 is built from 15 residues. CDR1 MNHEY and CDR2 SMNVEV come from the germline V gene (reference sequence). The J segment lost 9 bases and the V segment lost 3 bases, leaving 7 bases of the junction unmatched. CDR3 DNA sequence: TGTGCCAGCAGTTTTCCTAGCGGGGGGTTGGGTGAGCAGTTCTTC. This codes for CASSFPSGGLGEQFF.

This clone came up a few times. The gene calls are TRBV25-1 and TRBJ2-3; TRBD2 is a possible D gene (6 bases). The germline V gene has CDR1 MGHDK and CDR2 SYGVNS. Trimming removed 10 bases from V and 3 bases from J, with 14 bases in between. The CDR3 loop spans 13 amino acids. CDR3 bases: TGTGCCACAAAACTACGGGGGACAGATACGCAGTATTTT. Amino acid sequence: CATKLRGTDTQYF.

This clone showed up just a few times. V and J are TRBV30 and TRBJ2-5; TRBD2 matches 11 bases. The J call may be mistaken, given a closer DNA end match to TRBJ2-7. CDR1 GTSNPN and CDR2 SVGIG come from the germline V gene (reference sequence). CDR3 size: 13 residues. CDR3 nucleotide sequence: TGTGCCTGGAGGACTAGCGGGAACTACGAGCAGTACTTC. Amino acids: CAWRTSGNYEQYF.

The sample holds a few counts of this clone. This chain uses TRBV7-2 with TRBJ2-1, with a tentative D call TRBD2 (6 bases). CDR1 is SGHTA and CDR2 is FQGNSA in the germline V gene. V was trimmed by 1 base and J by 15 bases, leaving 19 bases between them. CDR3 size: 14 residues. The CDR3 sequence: CASSLDGLSLGPFF. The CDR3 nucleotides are TGTGCCAGCAGCTTAGACGGACTATCCCTAGGTCCGTTCTTC.

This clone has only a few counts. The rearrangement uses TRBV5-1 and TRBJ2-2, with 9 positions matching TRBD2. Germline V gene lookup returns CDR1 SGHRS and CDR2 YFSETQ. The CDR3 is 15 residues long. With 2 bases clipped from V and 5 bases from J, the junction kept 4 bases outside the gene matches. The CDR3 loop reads CASSFAGGPTGELFF. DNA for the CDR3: TGCGCCAGCAGCTTTGCGGGAGGGCCTACCGGGGAGCTGTTTTTT.

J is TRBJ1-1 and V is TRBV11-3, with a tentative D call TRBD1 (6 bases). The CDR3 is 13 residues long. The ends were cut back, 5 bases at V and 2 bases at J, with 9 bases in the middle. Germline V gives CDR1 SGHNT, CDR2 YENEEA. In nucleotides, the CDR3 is TGTGCCAGCAGCCTCAGGGGCAACACTGAAGCTTTCTTT. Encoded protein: CASSLRGNTEAFF.

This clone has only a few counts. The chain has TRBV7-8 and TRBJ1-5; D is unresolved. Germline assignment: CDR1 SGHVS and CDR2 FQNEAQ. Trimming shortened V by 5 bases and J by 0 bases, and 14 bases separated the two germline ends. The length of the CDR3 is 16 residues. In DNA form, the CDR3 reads TGTGCCAGCAGCCATTCCAGACTCCTTAGCAATCAGCCCCAGCATTTT. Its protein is CASSHSRLLSNQPQHF.

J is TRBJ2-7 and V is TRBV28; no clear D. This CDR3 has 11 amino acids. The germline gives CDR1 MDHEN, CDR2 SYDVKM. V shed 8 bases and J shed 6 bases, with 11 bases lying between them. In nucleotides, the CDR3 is TGTGCCAGCGGTAGCCTTCCCGAGCAGTACTTC. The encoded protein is CASGSLPEQYF. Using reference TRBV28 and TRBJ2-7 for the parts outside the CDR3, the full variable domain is DVKVTQSSRYLVKRTGEKVFLECVQDMDHENMFWYRQDPGLGLRLIYFSYDVKMKEKGDIPEGYSVSREKKERFSLILESASTNQTSMYLCASGSLPEQYFGPGTRLTVT.